Listed here is a single T cell receptor (beta chain). Its recognized antigen is unknown. Per-base quality was not reported, and no clone a single base away is much larger than it. The collaborating institutions used their own protocols to collect whole blood in K2EDTA tubes. Collaborator samples were shipped for TCRbeta analysis as frozen whole blood, isolated PBMCs, or DNA extracted from either sample type. This sample was taken from a study of blood T cell repertoires in COVID-19 (dated by TCRdb to 2019 to 2021). In the study overall: Samples covering the acute and convalescent phases of COVID-19 were provided by collaborators in the United States, Italy and Spain. The prospective study material was composed of cDNA or gDNA derived from T cells, B-cell-depleted T cells, or PBMCs. Deeply sampled blood TCRbeta repertoires from subjects exposed to, actively infected with, or recovered from COVID-19 were included in the dataset. The repertoires were released in a freely available public database meant as a resource for research on the immune response to SARS-CoV-2. The samples were drawn from two sources: the first 160 participants of the ongoing ImmuneRACE study, and approximately 1,300 subjects contributed by 6 global collaborators. Sample metadata almost always included a de-identified subject ID, COVID-19 status, age in years and sex. Where HLA class I and class II types were available, the types were taken from metadata supplied by the sample provider, not from assay-based typing. Points the paper makes about the study in general: Clinical and demographic metadata were provided uncurated, with the amount varying by source and participant.

TCRbeta CDR3 regions were amplified from genomic DNA using the immunoSEQ Assay, a bias-controlled multiplex PCR. In the paper's pipeline: The number of nucleated cells in each sample was estimated by amplification of reference gene primers within the assay. To quantify the absolute abundance of each unique TCRbeta CDR3 rearrangement, sequence reads were collapsed and filtered. For each sample, productive Simpson clonality was calculated as the square root of Simpson's diversity index across productive rearrangements. TCRdb's version of the immuneACCESS table is confined to in-frame rearrangements and falls short of the full clone set. An unresolved V gene accounts for under half of the shortfall where checked; the remainder is of unknown origin. V, J and clone size are those of that table, while D and trimming were read from the DNA. In this sample the table shows more than 80,000 clones, around 80% of which occur a single time. Together, the top ten hold under 7.5% of the sample.

The CDR3 numbers 16 residues from cysteine through phenylalanine. The retained sequence is limited to the CDR3, 48 bases, with the frame set at the first base. The germline V gene sets CDR1 to LGHNA and CDR2 to YSLEER. Trimming removed 1 base from V and 4 bases from J; the gene matches leave 4 bases unexplained. The chain links TRBV4-3 with TRBJ2-2, and 9 junction bases match TRBD2. This sequence originates from a man aged 45-60 years with active or convalescent COVID-19. Sequenced sample: peripheral blood. CDR3 sequence: CASSQGSGSPTGELFF. The DNA sequence follows: TGCGCCAGCAGCCAAGGTAGCGGGAGCCCCACCGGGGAGCTGTTTTTT.